Shown below are 27 T cell receptor beta chains from a single sample sequenced in a study of Ad26.COV2.S vaccination and SARS-CoV-2 variants. Treatment in this sample: roughly 19 received Ad26.COV2.S at low or high dose, single or two shots; 5 received placebo; per-sample allocation not given. It was on day 63 after the first vaccine or placebo injection that samples were taken. TCRdb's table, derived via immunoSEQ multiplex PCR, lists solely in-frame clones and lacks some. The sample consists of 300,000 to 400,000 clones, 86% of them appearing once. This sample comprised peripheral blood, obtained in a trial of Ad26.COV2.S vaccine versus placebo. These receptors were taken from a person between 18 and 59 years old who received the Ad26.COV2.S COVID-19 vaccine or a placebo.

The chain couples TRBV7-6 to TRBJ2-1; perhaps TRBD2 as D (7 bases). This CDR3 is 16 amino acids long. Germline values: CDR1 SGHVS, CDR2 FNYEAQ. Between the trimmed V and J ends, which lost 5 bases and 1 base, there was a span of 15 bases. Here the CDR3 DNA reads TGTGCCAGCAGCGACCGGGGGGCTGAATCCTACAATGAGCAGTTCTTC. Amino acid sequence: CASSDRGAESYNEQFF.

A few counts support this clone. The rearrangement uses TRBV27 and TRBJ2-1, with 10 bases lining up with TRBD2. The germline V gene has CDR1 MNHEY and CDR2 SMNVEV (reference sequence). The CDR3 covers 13 residues. Trimming removed 6 bases from V and 5 bases from J; junction bases left unmatched: 1. The CDR3 bases are TGTGCCAGCAGGCTAGCGGGAGACAATGAGCAGTTCTTC. Its protein is CASRLAGDNEQFF.

The CDR3 sequence is CASSLERQGAAKNIQYF. CDR3 nucleotide sequence: TGTGCCAGCAGCTTAGAGAGACAGGGGGCAGCCAAAAACATTCAGTACTTC. The chain is built from TRBV7-6 and TRBJ2-4; the match to TRBD1 covers 10 bases. Trimming at V came to 1 base and at J to 0 bases, leaving 3 bases not matched to a gene. Germline-derived CDR1 and CDR2 are SGHVS and FNYEAQ. The CDR3 is made up of 17 amino acids.

This sequence joins TRBV14 and TRBJ2-7, with 7 bases aligning to TRBD1. This CDR3 comprises 13 residues. From germline, CDR1 is SGHDN and CDR2 FVKESK. J lost 3 bases, V lost 5 bases, and 4 bases had no gene match. The CDR3 protein is CASSLTGYYEQYF. The CDR3 DNA reads TGTGCCAGCAGCTTGACAGGGTACTACGAGCAGTACTTC.

The table lists this clone with a few counts. The chain joins TRBV19 to TRBJ1-5, with a possible D match to TRBD1 (6 bases). The CDR3 has 15 residues. Trimming took 3 bases from V and 3 from J, leaving 12 bases between them. In germline, CDR1 is LNHDA, CDR2 SQIVND (reference sequence). CDR3 region: CASSMAGVLNQPQHF. The CDR3 nucleotides are TGTGCCAGTAGTATGGCAGGGGTTCTCAATCAGCCCCAGCATTTT.

The genes are TRBV12-3 or TRBV12-4 and TRBJ2-7; no clear D gene. V was trimmed by 0 bases and J by 7 bases, leaving 4 bases between them. This CDR3 is built from 11 residues. The CDR3 DNA reads as TGTGCCAGCAGTTTAGCGGGGGAGCAGTACTTC. Residues: CASSLAGEQYF.

V and J are TRBV4-3 and TRBJ2-7; D is possibly TRBD2 (6 bases). Per the germline V gene, CDR1 is LGHNA and CDR2 is YSLEER. V lost 1 base and J 2 bases, leaving 15 bases between the germline ends. The CDR3 loop spans 16 amino acids. CDR3: CASSQVWRGGPYEQYF. Here the CDR3 DNA reads TGCGCCAGCAGCCAAGTGTGGCGGGGAGGCCCCTACGAGCAGTACTTC.

This clone occurred once. This chain links TRBV27 with TRBJ2-1, with 7 bases aligning to TRBD2. The CDR3 runs 13 residues. Germline CDR1 is MNHEY and CDR2 is SMNVEV (reference sequence). The trim removed 5 bases at V and 9 bases at J, leaving 7 bases unmatched. CDR3 nucleotides: TGTGCCAGCAGTACGACTAGCTTTGGTGAGCAGTTCTTC. It specifies CASSTTSFGEQFF.

The rearrangement links TRBV4-3 to TRBJ2-7; D not resolved. This CDR3 comprises 13 residues. The V gene's germline CDR1 is LGHNA and CDR2 YSLEER. V lost 0 bases to trimming and J lost 4 bases, with 7 bases between them. DNA for the CDR3: TGCGCCAGCAGCCAAGAGACTGGATACGAGCAGTACTTC. This sequence encodes CASSQETGYEQYF.

This clone came up once. The CDR3 loop is CASSITVDRETYEQYF. DNA for the CDR3: TGTGCCAGTAGTATCACAGTCGACAGGGAAACCTACGAGCAGTACTTC. The V gene is TRBV19, the J gene TRBJ2-7, with 7 bases that match TRBD1. CDR3 length: 16 amino acids. V shed 3 bases, J shed 2 bases, and the junction held 10 bases outside the gene matches. Germline V gives CDR1 LNHDA, CDR2 SQIVND (reference sequence).

The CDR3 here is CASSSRTSGFRSYNEQFF. The DNA for the CDR3 is TGTGCCAGCAGTTCTCGGACTAGCGGGTTCCGTTCTTACAATGAGCAGTTCTTC. The chain carries TRBV6-2 or TRBV6-3 and TRBJ2-1, with TRBD2 matching 11 bases. The germline V gene has CDR1 MNHEY and CDR2 SVGEGT. This CDR3 is 18 amino acids long. With 4 bases clipped from V and 4 bases from J, the junction kept 12 bases outside the gene matches.

This chain connects TRBV10-3 to TRBJ2-2; the match to TRBD2 covers 8 bases. The CDR3 extends over 15 amino acids. V trimming: 8 bases; J trimming: 2 bases; junction bases outside the gene matches: 7. CDR1 ENHRY and CDR2 SYGVKD come from the germline V gene. Here the CDR3 DNA reads TGTGCCATCGCTACGCGGGGGGCCAACACCGGGGAGCTGTTTTTT. Amino acids: CAIATRGANTGELFF.

The V and J genes are TRBV18 and TRBJ2-5; 7 nucleotides align to TRBD2. CDR1 is KGHSH, CDR2 LQKENI, per germline. The V and J ends lost 3 bases and 3 bases, in that order; junction bases with no gene match: 16. The CDR3 covers 18 residues. CDR3 coding DNA: TGTGCCAGCTCACCGCCCGGGACTACCACGGAGGGGAAAGAGACCCAGTACTTC. It yields the protein CASSPPGTTTEGKETQYF.

This clone was seen a handful of times. The chain couples TRBV4-2 to TRBJ2-5, with a weak D call TRBD2 (5 bases). The V end was cut by 2 bases, the J end by 5 bases, with 15 bases between. Germline-derived CDR1 and CDR2 are LGHNA and YNFKEQ. The CDR3 sequence is 15 residues long. The CDR3 DNA is TGTGCCAGCAGCCAATCTAGCCCGGTGGGGGAGACCCAGTACTTC. Encoded protein: CASSQSSPVGETQYF.

The chain is built from TRBV3-1 (or the pseudogene TRBV3-2) and TRBJ2-1, with TRBD2 matching 11 bases. This CDR3 has 17 amino acids. V dropped 3 bases and J dropped 7; count of bases not matched to a gene: 11. Germline V gene data show CDR1 as LGHDT and CDR2 as YNNKEL (reference sequence). The CDR3 sequence is CASSHHTPGLAENEQFF. The CDR3 nucleotides are TGTGCCAGCAGCCATCATACCCCGGGACTAGCGGAAAATGAGCAGTTCTTC.

In DNA form, the CDR3 reads TGTGCCAGCAGGCCCGAGGGAGGCCCCACCGGGGAGCTGTTTTTT. This encodes CASRPEGGPTGELFF. The chain links TRBV6-5 to TRBJ2-2, with D maybe TRBD2 (6 bases). There are 15 residues in the CDR3. Germline CDR1 is MNHEY and CDR2 is SVGAGI. V lost 6 bases and J lost 4, with 15 bases in between.

The rearrangement uses TRBV19 and TRBJ2-5, with 8 nucleotides matching TRBD1. The germline gives CDR1 LNHDA, CDR2 SQIVND (reference sequence). This CDR3 spans 15 amino acids. V dropped 3 bases and J dropped 5; count of bases not matched to a gene: 8. The CDR3 DNA sequence: TGTGCCAGTAGTATTGGGCAGGGGGCGCGTGAGACCCAGTACTTC. Protein product: CASSIGQGARETQYF. The variable domain in full, completed from reference TRBV19 and TRBJ2-5, reads DGGITQSPKYLFRKEGQNVTLSCEQNLNHDAMYWYRQDPGQGLRLIYYSQIVNDFQKGDIAEGYSVSREKKESFPLTVTSAQKNPTAFYLCASSIGQGARETQYFGPGTRLLVL.

J is TRBJ2-1 and V is TRBV7-2, with D tentatively TRBD1 (5 bases). V was trimmed by 6 bases and J by 0 bases, leaving 12 bases between them. There are 15 residues in the CDR3. Germline V gene lookup returns CDR1 SGHTA and CDR2 FQGNSA. Written as DNA, the CDR3 is TGTGCCAGCAGACAAAGACAGAGCTCCTACAATGAGCAGTTCTTC. Its translation is CASRQRQSSYNEQFF. The whole variable domain, remainder taken from reference TRBV7-2 and TRBJ2-1, is GAGVSQSPSNKVTEKGKDVELRCDPISGHTALYWYRQSLGQGLEFLIYFQGNSAPDKSGLPSDRFSAERTGGSVSTLTIQRTQQEDSAVYLCASRQRQSSYNEQFFGPGTRLTVL.

The chain employs TRBV18 and TRBJ2-4; D remains unclear. The CDR3 extends over 15 amino acids. V lost 3 bases, J lost 0 bases, and 9 bases lay in between. Germline lookup yields CDR1 KGHSH and CDR2 LQKENI. Here the CDR3 DNA reads TGTGCCAGCTCACCCAGCACAGAAGCCAAAAACATTCAGTACTTC. Its protein is CASSPSTEAKNIQYF. Supplemented by reference TRBV18 and TRBJ2-4, the full variable domain reads NAGVMQNPRHLVRRRGQEARLRCSPMKGHSHVYWYRQLPEEGLKFMVYLQKENIIDESGMPKERFSAEFPKEGPSILRIQQVVRGDSAAYFCASSPSTEAKNIQYFGAGTRLSVL.

The J gene is TRBJ2-7, the V gene TRBV4-3; D unresolved. Trimming left V 0 bases short and J 2 bases short, with 5 bases between. The CDR3 is 13 residues long. The germline CDR1 and CDR2 sequences are LGHNA and YSLEER. The CDR3 is CASSQDGTYEQYF. CDR3 in DNA: TGCGCCAGCAGCCAAGATGGGACCTACGAGCAGTACTTC.

The CDR3 protein is CASSHYYGGSQPQHF. The CDR3 DNA sequence: TGTGCCAGCAGCCATTATTACGGGGGCTCACAGCCCCAGCATTTT. The J gene is TRBJ1-5, the V gene TRBV7-8, with TRBD1 as a possible D gene (6 bases). The germline CDR1 and CDR2 sequences are SGHVS and FQNEAQ. V gave up 5 bases and J gave up 7 bases, with 18 bases separating them. The CDR3 contains 15 residues.

V gene TRBV5-4 combines with J gene TRBJ1-6; D not certain. The CDR3 is made up of 13 amino acids. Germline CDR1 is SGHNT and CDR2 is YYREEE (reference sequence). The V gene lost 2 bases and the J gene lost 13 bases, with 13 bases spanning the gap. CDR3 nucleotides: TGTGCCAGCAGCTTTACAGCATTCGGGCCCCTCCACTTT. Residues: CASSFTAFGPLHF.

The V gene is TRBV11-2, the J gene TRBJ1-1; D is ambiguous. This CDR3 comprises 12 residues. The V gene's germline CDR1 is SGHAT and CDR2 FQNNGV. V was pared by 3 bases and J by 10 bases, with 12 bases between. The CDR3 sequence is CASSLNERGAFF. The CDR3 bases are TGTGCCAGCAGCTTGAACGAGAGAGGAGCTTTCTTT.

This clone appeared a few times. The chain joins TRBV9 to TRBJ2-5; tentative D call: TRBD1 (5 bases). The V and J ends lost 0 bases and 4 bases respectively, with 13 bases between them. This CDR3 has 15 amino acids. Germline V gene sequence: CDR1 SGDLS, CDR2 YYNGEE. The CDR3, as DNA: TGTGCCAGCAGCGTAGGTAATAGGGGATCAGAGACCCAGTACTTC. Its translation is CASSVGNRGSETQYF.

The J gene is TRBJ2-6, the V gene TRBV29-1, with unresolved D. Germline V gene lookup returns CDR1 SQVTM and CDR2 ANQGSEA. V gave up 3 bases and J gave up 0 bases, with 6 bases separating them. The CDR3 has 14 amino acids. In DNA form, the CDR3 reads TGCAGCGTTGACCAGAGCTCTGGGGCCAACGTCCTGACTTTC. Translation: CSVDQSSGANVLTF.

Only one count was recorded for this clone. J is TRBJ1-1 and V is TRBV4-3, with TRBD1 matching 9 bases. CDR3 length: 17 residues. V gave up 0 bases and J gave up 0 bases; unmatched junction bases: 5. Germline V CDR1 and CDR2: LGHNA, YSLEER. CDR3 DNA: TGCGCCAGCAGCCAAGATGAGGGGACAGGGCTGAACACTGAAGCTTTCTTT. Its translation is CASSQDEGTGLNTEAFF.

The V call is TRBV7-2, the J call TRBJ2-3, with D possibly matching TRBD2 (6 bases). Deletions cut 1 base from V and 1 base from J, with 9 bases between. CDR1 SGHTA and CDR2 FQGNSA come from the germline V gene. The CDR3 has 15 amino acids. For the CDR3, the DNA is TGTGCCAGCAGCTTAGGGGGACTTCGCACAGATACGCAGTATTTT. Protein sequence: CASSLGGLRTDTQYF.